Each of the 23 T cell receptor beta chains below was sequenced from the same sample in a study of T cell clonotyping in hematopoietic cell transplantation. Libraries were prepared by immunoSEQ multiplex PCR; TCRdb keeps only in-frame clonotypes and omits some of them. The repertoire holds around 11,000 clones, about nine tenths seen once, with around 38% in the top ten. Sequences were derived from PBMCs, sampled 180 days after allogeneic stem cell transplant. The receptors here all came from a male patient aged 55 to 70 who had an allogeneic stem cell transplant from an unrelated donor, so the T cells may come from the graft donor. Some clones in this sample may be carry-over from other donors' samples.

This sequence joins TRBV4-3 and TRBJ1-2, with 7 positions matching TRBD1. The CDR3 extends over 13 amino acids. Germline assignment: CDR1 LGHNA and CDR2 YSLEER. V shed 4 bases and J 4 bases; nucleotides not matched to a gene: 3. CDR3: CASSPYRGYGYTF. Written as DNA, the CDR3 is TGCGCCAGCAGCCCTTACAGGGGCTATGGCTACACCTTC.

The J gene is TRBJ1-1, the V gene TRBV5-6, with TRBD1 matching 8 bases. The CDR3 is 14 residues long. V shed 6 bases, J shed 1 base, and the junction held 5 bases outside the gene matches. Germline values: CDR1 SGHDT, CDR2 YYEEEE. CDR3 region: CASNQGQGNTEAFF. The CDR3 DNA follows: TGTGCCAGCAACCAAGGACAGGGGAACACTGAAGCTTTCTTT.

CDR3 sequence (DNA): TGTGCCAGTAGCCAGAGGACAGGGTTTTCGAACACTGAAGCTTTCTTT. It yields the protein CASSQRTGFSNTEAFF. This chain connects TRBV19 to TRBJ1-1; 8 bases fit TRBD1. Germline values: CDR1 LNHDA, CDR2 SQIVND (reference sequence). Trimming cost V 6 bases and J 1 base; bases outside gene matches: 10. This CDR3 comprises 16 residues.

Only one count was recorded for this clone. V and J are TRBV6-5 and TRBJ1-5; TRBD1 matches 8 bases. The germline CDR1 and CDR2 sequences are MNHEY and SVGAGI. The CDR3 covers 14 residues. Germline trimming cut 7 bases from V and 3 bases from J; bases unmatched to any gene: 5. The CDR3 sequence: CASKPGGINQPQHF. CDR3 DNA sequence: TGTGCCAGCAAACCAGGGGGCATCAATCAGCCCCAGCATTTT.

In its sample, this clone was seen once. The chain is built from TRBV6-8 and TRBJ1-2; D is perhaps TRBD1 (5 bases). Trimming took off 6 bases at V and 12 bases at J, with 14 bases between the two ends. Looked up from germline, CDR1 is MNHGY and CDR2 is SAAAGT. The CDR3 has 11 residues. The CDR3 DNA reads TGTGCCAGCAGGCGCGAATCAGGGAACACCTTC. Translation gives CASRRESGNTF.

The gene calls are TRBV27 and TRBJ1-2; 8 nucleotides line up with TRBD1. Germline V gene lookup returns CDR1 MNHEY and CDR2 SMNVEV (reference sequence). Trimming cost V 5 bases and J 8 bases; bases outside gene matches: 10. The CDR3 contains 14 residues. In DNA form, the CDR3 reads TGTGCCAGCAGTCCGCGAACAGGGGGAGTGGGCTACACCTTC. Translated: CASSPRTGGVGYTF.

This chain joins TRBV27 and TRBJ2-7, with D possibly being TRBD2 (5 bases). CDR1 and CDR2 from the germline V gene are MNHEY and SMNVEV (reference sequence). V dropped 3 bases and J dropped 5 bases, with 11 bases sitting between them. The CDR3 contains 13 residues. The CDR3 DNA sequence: TGTGCCAGCAGTTTCTTGGGGAGCGACGAGCAGTACTTC. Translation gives CASSFLGSDEQYF.

The CDR3 DNA sequence: TGTGCCAGTAGTACCACTGGACCCGGCGGCGGCTACACCTTC. Amino acid sequence: CASSTTGPGGGYTF. The chain recombines TRBV19 with TRBJ1-2; D is unclear. Between the trimmed V and J ends, which lost 4 bases and 8 bases, there was a span of 17 bases. Germline CDR1 LNHDA, CDR2 SQIVND (reference sequence). The CDR3 totals 14 residues.

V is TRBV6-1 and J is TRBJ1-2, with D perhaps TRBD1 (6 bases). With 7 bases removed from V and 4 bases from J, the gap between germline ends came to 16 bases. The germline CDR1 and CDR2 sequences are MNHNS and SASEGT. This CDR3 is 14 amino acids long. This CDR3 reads CASTLRDKAYGYTF. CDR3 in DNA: TGTGCCAGCACCCTAAGGGACAAGGCCTATGGCTACACCTTC.

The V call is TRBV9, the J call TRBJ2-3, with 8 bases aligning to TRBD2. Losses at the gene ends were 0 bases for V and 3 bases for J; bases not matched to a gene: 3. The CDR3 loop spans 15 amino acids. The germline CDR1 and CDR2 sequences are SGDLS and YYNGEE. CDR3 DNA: TGTGCCAGCAGCGTAGGACTAGCGAGAACAGATACGCAGTATTTT. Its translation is CASSVGLARTDTQYF.

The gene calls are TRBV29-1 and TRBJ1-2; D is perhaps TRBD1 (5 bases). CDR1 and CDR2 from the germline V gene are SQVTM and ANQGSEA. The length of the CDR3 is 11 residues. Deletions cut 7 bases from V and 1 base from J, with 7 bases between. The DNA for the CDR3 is TGCAGCGCGGGGGTTAACTATGGCTACACCTTC. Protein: CSAGVNYGYTF. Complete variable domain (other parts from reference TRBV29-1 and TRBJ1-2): SAVISQKPSRDICQRGTSLTIQCQVDSQVTMMFWYRQQPGQSLTLIATANQGSEATYESGFVIDKFPISRPNLTFSTLTVSNMSPEDSSIYLCSAGVNYGYTFGSGTRLTVV.

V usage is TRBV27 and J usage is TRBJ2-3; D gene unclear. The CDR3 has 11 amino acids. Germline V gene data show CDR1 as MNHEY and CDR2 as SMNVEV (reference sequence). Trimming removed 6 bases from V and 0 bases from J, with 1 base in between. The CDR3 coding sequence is TGTGCCAGCAGGAGCACAGATACGCAGTATTTT. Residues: CASRSTDTQYF.

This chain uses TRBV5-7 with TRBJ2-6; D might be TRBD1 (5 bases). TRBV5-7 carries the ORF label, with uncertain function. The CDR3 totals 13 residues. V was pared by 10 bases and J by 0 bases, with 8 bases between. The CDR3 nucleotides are TGTGCCGCTCAGGGCTCTGGGGCCAACGTCCTGACTTTC. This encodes CAAQGSGANVLTF.

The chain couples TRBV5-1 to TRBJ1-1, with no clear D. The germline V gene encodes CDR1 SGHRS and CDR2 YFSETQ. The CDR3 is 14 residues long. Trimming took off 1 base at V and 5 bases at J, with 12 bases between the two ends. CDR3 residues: CASSLLGWDTEAFF. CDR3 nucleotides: TGCGCCAGCAGCTTGTTGGGATGGGATACTGAAGCTTTCTTT.

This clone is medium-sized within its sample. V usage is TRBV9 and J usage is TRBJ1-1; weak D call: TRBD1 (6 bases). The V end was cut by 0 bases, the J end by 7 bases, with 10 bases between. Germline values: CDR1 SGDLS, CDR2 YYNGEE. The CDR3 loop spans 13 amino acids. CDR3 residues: CASSVVGQREAFF. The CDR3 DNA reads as TGTGCCAGCAGCGTAGTCGGACAGCGTGAAGCTTTCTTT.

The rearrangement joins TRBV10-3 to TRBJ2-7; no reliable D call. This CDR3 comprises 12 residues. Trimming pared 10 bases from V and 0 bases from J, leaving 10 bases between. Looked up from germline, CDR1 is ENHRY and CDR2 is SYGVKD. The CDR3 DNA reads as TGTGCCAGCAGGCCAGACTCCTACGAGCAGTACTTC. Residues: CASRPDSYEQYF.

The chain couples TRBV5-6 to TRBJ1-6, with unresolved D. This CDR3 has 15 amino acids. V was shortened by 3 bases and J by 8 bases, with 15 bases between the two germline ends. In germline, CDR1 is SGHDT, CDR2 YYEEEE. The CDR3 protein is CASSSGPSSHSPLHF. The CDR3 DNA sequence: TGTGCCAGCAGCTCTGGGCCATCCTCCCATTCACCCCTCCACTTT. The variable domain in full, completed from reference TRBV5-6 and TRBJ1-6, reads DAGVTQSPTHLIKTRGQQVTLRCSPKSGHDTVSWYQQALGQGPQFIFQYYEEEERQRGNFPDRFSGHQFPNYSSELNVNALLLGDSALYLCASSSGPSSHSPLHFGNGTRLTVT.

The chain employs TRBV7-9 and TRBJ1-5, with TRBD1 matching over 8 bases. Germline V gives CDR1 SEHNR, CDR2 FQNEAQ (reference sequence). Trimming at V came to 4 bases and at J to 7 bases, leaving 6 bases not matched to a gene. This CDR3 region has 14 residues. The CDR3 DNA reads TGTGCCAGCAGCTCGACAGGGGCGGGGCAGCCCCAGCATTTT. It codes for CASSSTGAGQPQHF.

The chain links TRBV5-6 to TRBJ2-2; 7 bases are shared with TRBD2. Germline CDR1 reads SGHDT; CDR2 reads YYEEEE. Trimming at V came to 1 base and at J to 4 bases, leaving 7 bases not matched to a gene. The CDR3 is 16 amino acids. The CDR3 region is CASSLFMGGSTGELFF. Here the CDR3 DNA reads TGTGCCAGCAGCTTGTTTATGGGGGGGTCCACCGGGGAGCTGTTTTTT.

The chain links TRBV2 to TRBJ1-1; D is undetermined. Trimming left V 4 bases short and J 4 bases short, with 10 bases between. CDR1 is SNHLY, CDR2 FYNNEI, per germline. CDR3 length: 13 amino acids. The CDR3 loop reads CASSGGGSTEAFF. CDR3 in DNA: TGTGCCAGCAGTGGAGGAGGGAGCACTGAAGCTTTCTTT.

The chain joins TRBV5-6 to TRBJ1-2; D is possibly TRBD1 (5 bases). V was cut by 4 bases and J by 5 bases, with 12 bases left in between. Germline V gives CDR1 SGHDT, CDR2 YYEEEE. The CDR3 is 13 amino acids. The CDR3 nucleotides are TGTGCCAGCAGCGCGGACACACTATATGGCTACACCTTC. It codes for CASSADTLYGYTF.

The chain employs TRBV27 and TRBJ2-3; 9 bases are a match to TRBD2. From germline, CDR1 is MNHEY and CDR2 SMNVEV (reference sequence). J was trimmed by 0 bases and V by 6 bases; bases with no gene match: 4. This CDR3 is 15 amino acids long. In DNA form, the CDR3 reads TGTGCCAGCAGGGCTAGCGGGGTGAGCACAGATACGCAGTATTTT. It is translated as CASRASGVSTDTQYF.

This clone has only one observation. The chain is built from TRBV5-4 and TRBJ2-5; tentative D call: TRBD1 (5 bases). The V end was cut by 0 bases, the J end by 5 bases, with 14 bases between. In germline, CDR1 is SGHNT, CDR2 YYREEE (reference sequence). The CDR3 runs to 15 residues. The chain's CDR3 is CASSLAVGVVETQYF. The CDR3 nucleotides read TGTGCCAGCAGCTTGGCCGTAGGGGTTGTGGAGACCCAGTACTTC.